The 13 T cell receptor beta chains given below trace back to one sample, sequenced in a study of OX40 agonist ivuxolimab in advanced cancers. Sequencing was performed with immunoSEQ multiplex PCR; in TCRdb, only in-frame clones are kept and a portion is missing. Among tens of thousands of clones listed, 75% to 90% were seen once. The sample was CD4+ or CD8+ T cells sorted from blood, taken in a trial of the OX40 agonist ivuxolimab. These TCRs come from an adult with an advanced solid tumor such as melanoma, head and neck, liver or kidney cancer.

This clone was seen only a few times. This chain uses TRBV11-2 with TRBJ2-4; D is perhaps TRBD1 (5 bases). The CDR3 spans 14 residues. Trimming cost V 0 bases and J 7 bases, with 10 bases left between them. Germline V CDR1 and CDR2: SGHAT, FQNNGV. In DNA, the CDR3 is TGTGCCAGCAGCTTAGACCAGGGAAGCAACATTCAGTACTTC. Amino acids: CASSLDQGSNIQYF.

CDR3 in amino acids: CASSIRVAGGVPKNNEQFF. DNA of the CDR3: TGTGCCAGTAGTATTCGGGTTGCGGGGGGTGTCCCAAAAAACAATGAGCAGTTCTTC. This rearrangement joins TRBV19 to TRBJ2-1; 8 bases are a match to TRBD2. Trimming took 3 bases from V and 5 from J; bases not matched to a gene: 18. Looked up from germline, CDR1 is LNHDA and CDR2 is SQIVND (reference sequence). This CDR3 spans 19 amino acids. Filled out from reference TRBV19 and TRBJ2-1, the complete variable domain reads DGGITQSPKYLFRKEGQNVTLSCEQNLNHDAMYWYRQDPGQGLRLIYYSQIVNDFQKGDIAEGYSVSREKKESFPLTVTSAQKNPTAFYLCASSIRVAGGVPKNNEQFFGPGTRLTVL.

The chain uses TRBV6-6 and TRBJ1-2; a possible D gene is TRBD1 (5 bases). The CDR3 has 15 residues. CDR1 MNHNY and CDR2 SVGAGI come from the germline V gene (reference sequence). V shed 4 bases and J shed 4 bases, with 16 bases lying between them. CDR3 coding DNA: TGTGCCAGCAGTTCCACCTCTCCCGGGGGCTATGGCTACACCTTC. It translates to CASSSTSPGGYGYTF.

The J gene is TRBJ2-2, the V gene TRBV11-2, with no clear D. CDR3 length: 16 residues. Germline V CDR1 and CDR2: SGHAT, FQNNGV. Trimming pared 0 bases from V and 0 bases from J, leaving 8 bases between. CDR3 amino acids: CASSLDRLSNTGELFF. The CDR3 DNA follows: TGTGCCAGCAGCTTAGATCGACTTTCGAACACCGGGGAGCTGTTTTTT.

The chain combines TRBV28 with TRBJ1-5; tentatively, D is TRBD1 (5 bases). The CDR3 covers 15 residues. V was cut by 3 bases and J by 1 base, with 10 bases left in between. The germline gives CDR1 MDHEN, CDR2 SYDVKM. CDR3: CASSFGGTSNQPQHF. CDR3 sequence (DNA): TGTGCCAGCAGTTTCGGGGGGACCAGCAATCAGCCCCAGCATTTT.

This clone showed up just a few times. The rearrangement joins TRBV19 to TRBJ1-6, with D hard to call. V was pared by 5 bases and J by 7 bases, with 9 bases between. The CDR3 is 13 residues long. Per germline, CDR1 LNHDA and CDR2 SQIVND (reference sequence). The chain's CDR3 is CASSVRGNSPLHF. The CDR3 DNA reads as TGTGCCAGTAGTGTCCGCGGGAATTCACCCCTCCACTTT.

The count of this clone is one. This rearrangement joins TRBV18 to TRBJ2-2; 7 bases map to TRBD1. The germline V gene has CDR1 KGHSH and CDR2 LQKENI. The CDR3 is 18 residues long. V shed 1 base and J 0 bases; nucleotides not matched to a gene: 8. DNA for the CDR3: TGTGCCAGCTCACCACGGACCCCCGGGACAGCGAACACCGGGGAGCTGTTTTTT. It yields the protein CASSPRTPGTANTGELFF.

This clone has just a few counts. The gene calls are TRBV4-1 and TRBJ1-2; D is undetermined. Trimming left V 1 base short and J 4 bases short, with 13 bases between. The CDR3 extends over 15 amino acids. Germline V gene sequence: CDR1 MGHRA, CDR2 YSYEKL. CDR3 DNA sequence: TGCGCCAGCAGCCAAGGCGAAGTTCAGAGCTATGGCTACACCTTC. Residues: CASSQGEVQSYGYTF.

V and J are TRBV10-1 and TRBJ1-1; possible D gene TRBD1, 6 bases. Germline CDR1 WNHNN, CDR2 SYGVQD (reference sequence). V was cut by 0 bases and J by 1 base, with 12 bases left in between. CDR3 length: 16 amino acids. Here the CDR3 DNA reads TGCGCCAGCAGTGAGTCGAAACAGGGATGGAACACTGAAGCTTTCTTT. Translating gives CASSESKQGWNTEAFF.

This chain connects TRBV12-5 to TRBJ2-1, with a weak D call TRBD1 (5 bases). Trimming took off 6 bases at V and 1 base at J, with 7 bases between the two ends. The CDR3 sequence is 13 residues long. Germline CDR1 reads LGHNT; CDR2 reads FRNRAP. CDR3 in DNA: TGTGCTAGTGGGGGGCTGTCCTACAATGAGCAGTTCTTC. Its protein product is CASGGLSYNEQFF.

The gene calls are TRBV25-1 and TRBJ2-2; TRBD2 agrees at 9 bases. The CDR3 is 16 residues long. V dropped 6 bases and J dropped 3; count of bases not matched to a gene: 8. The germline CDR1 and CDR2 sequences are MGHDK and SYGVNS. The CDR3 reads CASRGIIAGDTGELFF. The CDR3 nucleotides are TGTGCCAGCAGAGGGATAATAGCGGGAGACACCGGGGAGCTGTTTTTT.

This rearrangement joins TRBV5-4 to TRBJ2-7; D is perhaps TRBD1 (5 bases). The length of the CDR3 is 14 residues. V was cut by 2 bases and J by 4 bases, with 13 bases left in between. The germline V gene has CDR1 SGHNT and CDR2 YYREEE (reference sequence). CDR3 loop: CASSLDQGRYEQYF. DNA of the CDR3: TGTGCCAGCAGCTTAGATCAGGGCCGTTACGAGCAGTACTTC.

The chain links TRBV11-2 to TRBJ2-2; D is ambiguous. The germline CDR1 and CDR2 sequences are SGHAT and FQNNGV. Trimming removed 2 bases at V and 5 bases at J, with 6 bases between. This CDR3 is built from 13 residues. The CDR3 DNA reads as TGTGCCAGCAGCTTATCAGCGACCGGGGAGCTGTTTTTT. Translated: CASSLSATGELFF.